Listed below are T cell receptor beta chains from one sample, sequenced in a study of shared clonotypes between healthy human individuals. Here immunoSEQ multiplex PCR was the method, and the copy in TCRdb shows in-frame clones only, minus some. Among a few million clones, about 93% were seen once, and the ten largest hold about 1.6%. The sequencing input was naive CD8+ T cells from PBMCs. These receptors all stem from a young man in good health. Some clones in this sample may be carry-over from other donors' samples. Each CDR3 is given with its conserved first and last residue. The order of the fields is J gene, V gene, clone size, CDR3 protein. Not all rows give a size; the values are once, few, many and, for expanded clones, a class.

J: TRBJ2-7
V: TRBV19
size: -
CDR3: CASSILAGEQYF

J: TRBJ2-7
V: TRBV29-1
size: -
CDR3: CSVENYGSYEQYF

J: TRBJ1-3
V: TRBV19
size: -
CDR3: CASSIDSSGNTIYF

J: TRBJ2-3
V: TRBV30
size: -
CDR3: CASLSGDTQYF

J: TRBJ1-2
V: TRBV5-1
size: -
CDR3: CASSLPDNYGYTF

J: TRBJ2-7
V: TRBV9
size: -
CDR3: CASSPGTGELPYEQYF

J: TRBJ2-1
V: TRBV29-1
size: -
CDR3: CSVPPGTGNGNEQFF

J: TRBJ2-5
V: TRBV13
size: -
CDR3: CASSNVGEETQYF

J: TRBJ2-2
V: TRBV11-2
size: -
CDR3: CASSSRARNTGELFF

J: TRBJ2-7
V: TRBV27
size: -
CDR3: CASSFGIDSYEQYF

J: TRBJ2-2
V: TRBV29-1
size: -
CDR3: CSATGATGELFF

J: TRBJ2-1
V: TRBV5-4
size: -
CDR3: CASSLGSKGDNEQFF

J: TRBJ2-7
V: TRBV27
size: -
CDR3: CASSSRLAGQRPYEQYF

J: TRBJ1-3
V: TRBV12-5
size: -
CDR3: CASGATGSDSGNTIYF

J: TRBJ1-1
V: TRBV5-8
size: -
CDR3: CASTWGEMNTEAFF

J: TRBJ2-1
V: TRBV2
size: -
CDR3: CANYGTSGRVWAYNEQFF

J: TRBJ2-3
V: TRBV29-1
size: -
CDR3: CSVLGGSTDTQYF

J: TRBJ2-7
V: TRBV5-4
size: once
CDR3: CASSYRDYLYEQYF

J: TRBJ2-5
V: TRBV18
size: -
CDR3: CASSPPTTQETQYF

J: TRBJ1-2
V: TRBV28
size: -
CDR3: CAISWDNYGYTF

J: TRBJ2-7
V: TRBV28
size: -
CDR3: CASSLSARGAYEQYF

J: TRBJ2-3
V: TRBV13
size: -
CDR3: CASSLGLGESYF

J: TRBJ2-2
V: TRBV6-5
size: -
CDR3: CASTVRAVGELFF

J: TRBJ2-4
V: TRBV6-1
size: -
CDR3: CASSPGRSGKNIQYF

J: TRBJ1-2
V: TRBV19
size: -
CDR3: CASRNFGTLYGYTF

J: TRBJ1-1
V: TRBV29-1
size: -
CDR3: CSVETGEVEAFF

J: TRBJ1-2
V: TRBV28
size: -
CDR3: CASSSTTGQGARKHYGYTF